This TCR beta chain comes out of a study of CD8+ T cells in alopecia areata. Across the whole study: Treatment comprised oral tofacitinib, 5 to 10 mg twice daily, in treated patients.

Points from the study as a whole: Scalp data also include sequences from resident alphabeta T cells of normal skin.

As for this clone: Its antigen is currently unknown.

Sample treatment: oral pan-JAK inhibitor, 5-10 mg twice daily. Alopecia areata patients provided lesional scalp punch biopsies and peripheral blood, both collected for the study. RNA was extracted and reverse transcribed into cDNA as the sequencing template. TCRdb's table, derived via immunoSEQ multiplex PCR, lists solely in-frame clones and lacks some. The table records a few hundred thousand clones, 66% of them present only once. The CDR3 runs 15 residues. Germline loops: CDR1 SNHLY, CDR2 FYNNEI. Trimming pared 5 bases from V and 7 bases from J, leaving 21 bases between. The source is a human donor with alopecia areata. The chain combines TRBV2 with TRBJ2-7; tentatively, D is TRBD1 (6 bases). Here the sequenced sample was CD4+ T cells sorted from blood, taken around week 42, from a patient treated with tofacitinib. CDR3 residues: CASSLPRDRFREQYF. CDR3 bases: TGTGCCAGCAGTCTCCCCCGAGACAGGTTTCGGGAGCAGTACTTC.